Listed below are T cell receptor beta chains from one sample, sequenced in a study of cytomegalovirus exposure and HLA in healthy donors. The data were produced by immunoSEQ multiplex PCR, yet TCRdb's version contains in-frame clones alone and is incomplete. Of 75,000 to 100,000 clones in the sample, 81% were seen once. Sequenced input: PBMCs. These receptors originate from a man aged 40-55 years in good health and CMV-seropositive. Both conserved end residues are part of each CDR3. A D gene is named only where the DNA matches it firmly. Only some rows state a clone size, as once, few, many or a class for expanded clones.

D,size,V,length,J,DNA,CDR3
TRBD2,.,TRBV6-4,16,TRBJ2-1,TGTGCCAGCAGTGCTAGGACTAGCGGGGGCTACAATGAGCAGTTCTTC,CASSARTSGGYNEQFF
.,.,TRBV6-1,13,TRBJ1-5,TGTGCCAGCACGCCCTATAGCAATCAGCCCCAGCATTTT,CASTPYSNQPQHF
.,few,TRBV6-5,13,TRBJ1-1,TGTGCCAGCAGAAACACAGGGAACACTGAAGCTTTCTTT,CASRNTGNTEAFF
.,.,TRBV4-1,15,TRBJ1-6,TGCGCCAGCAGCCAAGATCCGTATTATAATTCACCCCTCCACTTT,CASSQDPYYNSPLHF
TRBD1,few,TRBV19,14,TRBJ1-6,TGTGCCAGTAGTATCCGGGACAGGGGTTCACCCCTCCACTTT,CASSIRDRGSPLHF
.,.,TRBV18,15,TRBJ2-7,TGTGCCAGCTCACCGGACTGGGCGCTCTCCTACGAGCAGTACTTC,CASSPDWALSYEQYF
.,.,TRBV9,13,TRBJ2-5,TGTGCCAGCAGCGTAGGGCCTGAAGAGACCCAGTACTTC,CASSVGPEETQYF
TRBD1,.,TRBV7-8,16,TRBJ1-5,TGTGCCAGCAGCCCGGCGGGCAGGGGGCTTATTCAGCCCCAGCATTTT,CASSPAGRGLIQPQHF
.,once,TRBV7-6,15,TRBJ2-7,TGTGCCAGCAGCTTCGGCAGGGGAGTGTCCTACGAGCAGTACTTC,CASSFGRGVSYEQYF
.,.,TRBV29-1,13,TRBJ1-3,TGCAGCGTTTCCGTGAGCTCTGGAAACACCATATATTTT,CSVSVSSGNTIYF
.,.,TRBV9,13,TRBJ2-7,TGTGCCAGCAGCGATGGGACTGGCTACGAGCAGTACTTC,CASSDGTGYEQYF
.,.,TRBV29-1,12,TRBJ2-7,TGCAGCGTTGGCGGGGCGTCCTACGAGCAGTACTTC,CSVGGASYEQYF
.,.,TRBV5-1,15,TRBJ2-7,TGCGCCAGCAGCTTGGGACCGGGCCAGGGCTACGAGCAGTACTTC,CASSLGPGQGYEQYF